Below, 28 T cell receptor beta chains from the same sample are listed, as sequenced in a study of Ad26.COV2.S vaccination and SARS-CoV-2 variants. Sequencing used immunoSEQ multiplex PCR; TCRdb keeps in-frame clones, though not all of them. The table includes 500,000 or so clones, roughly 85% detected once. The treatment denotes: some 19 received Ad26.COV2.S at low or high dose, single or two shots; about 5 received placebo; per-sample allocation not given. After the first vaccine or placebo injection, samples were drawn on day 63. Specimen: peripheral blood, collected in a trial of Ad26.COV2.S vaccine versus placebo. The receptors come from a person between 18 and 60 years old who received the Ad26.COV2.S COVID-19 vaccine or a placebo.

The chain recombines TRBV5-4 with TRBJ2-5; D may be TRBD1 (5 bases). The CDR3 is 13 residues long. The ends were cut back, 4 bases at V and 0 bases at J, with 7 bases in the middle. Germline V lookup: CDR1 SGHNT, CDR2 YYREEE (reference sequence). Here the CDR3 DNA reads TGTGCCAGCAGCCCGACAGACCAAGAGACCCAGTACTTC. As protein: CASSPTDQETQYF.

This chain links TRBV19 with TRBJ2-7; the D is unclear. The CDR3 loop spans 13 amino acids. Trimming removed 2 bases at V and 2 bases at J, with 7 bases between. Germline V gene lookup returns CDR1 LNHDA and CDR2 SQIVND (reference sequence). The CDR3 DNA sequence: TGTGCCAGTAGTATAACGTCAGCCTACGAGCAGTACTTC. Translated, it gives CASSITSAYEQYF.

The chain employs TRBV28 and TRBJ1-5; D is unclear. The CDR3 is made up of 12 amino acids. In germline, CDR1 is MDHEN, CDR2 SYDVKM. Trimming cost V 7 bases and J 4 bases, with 8 bases left between them. The CDR3 here is CASTIGNQPQHF. The CDR3 DNA sequence: TGTGCCAGCACCATCGGGAATCAGCCCCAGCATTTT.

The chain is built from TRBV7-2 and TRBJ2-7; D uncertain. The CDR3 covers 13 residues. Trimming cost V 1 base and J 2 bases, with 6 bases left between them. Looked up from germline, CDR1 is SGHTA and CDR2 is FQGNSA. The CDR3, as DNA: TGTGCCAGCAGCTTAGGCACTACCTACGAGCAGTACTTC. Translation: CASSLGTTYEQYF. The full variable domain, with the rest looked up from reference TRBV7-2 and TRBJ2-7, is GAGVSQSPSNKVTEKGKDVELRCDPISGHTALYWYRQSLGQGLEFLIYFQGNSAPDKSGLPSDRFSAERTGGSVSTLTIQRTQQEDSAVYLCASSLGTTYEQYFGPGTRLTVT.

The chain recombines TRBV5-6 with TRBJ1-6; TRBD1 aligns across 7 bases. This CDR3 has 17 amino acids. Germline assignment: CDR1 SGHDT and CDR2 YYEEEE. The ends lost 2 bases at V and 4 bases at J; junction bases unmatched: 9. The CDR3 sequence is CASSFRRQGGYNSPLHF. CDR3 in DNA: TGTGCCAGCAGCTTCAGACGACAGGGCGGTTATAATTCACCCCTCCACTTT.

V is TRBV19 and J is TRBJ2-5; 8 bases are shared with TRBD2. Trimming took 4 bases from V and 5 from J; bases not matched to a gene: 12. This CDR3 is 16 amino acids long. The germline V gene encodes CDR1 LNHDA and CDR2 SQIVND (reference sequence). The CDR3 region has the DNA TGTGCCAGTAGTAACCCGGGGAGCGGGAGTGGGGAGACCCAGTACTTC. Its translation is CASSNPGSGSGETQYF.

The V and J genes are TRBV30 and TRBJ2-1, with no clear D. From germline, CDR1 is GTSNPN and CDR2 SVGIG (reference sequence). This CDR3 has 12 residues. Trimming stripped 0 bases from V and 4 bases from J, with 4 bases between. The CDR3 protein is CAWSVLYNEQFF. CDR3 nucleotides: TGTGCCTGGAGTGTCCTTTACAATGAGCAGTTCTTC.

This chain links TRBV19 with TRBJ1-1; D is possibly TRBD1 (6 bases). Trimming took off 1 base at V and 1 base at J, with 10 bases between the two ends. This CDR3 has 15 amino acids. CDR1 is LNHDA and CDR2 is SQIVND in the germline V gene (reference sequence). The CDR3 loop is CASSIGGGPNTEAFF. The CDR3 DNA reads TGTGCCAGTAGTATAGGAGGGGGTCCGAACACTGAAGCTTTCTTT.

There are many counts of this clone. V usage is TRBV19 and J usage is TRBJ2-6; TRBD2 aligns across 7 bases. Per the germline V gene, CDR1 is LNHDA and CDR2 is SQIVND (reference sequence). The CDR3 spans 16 residues. V lost 9 bases, J lost 0 bases, and 8 bases stayed unmatched. The CDR3 here is CASRDYTLSGANVLTF. For the CDR3, the DNA is TGTGCCAGCCGGGACTACACCCTCTCTGGGGCCAACGTCCTGACTTTC.

V usage is TRBV30 and J usage is TRBJ1-5, with a tentative D call TRBD1 (5 bases). The CDR3 extends over 14 amino acids. Per germline, CDR1 GTSNPN and CDR2 SVGIG (reference sequence). V lost 2 bases and J 6 bases, leaving 14 bases between the germline ends. CDR3 DNA sequence: TGTGCCTGGAGTTTGGGCGGAGGGGCTCAGCCCCAGCATTTT. It yields the protein CAWSLGGGAQPQHF. Full variable domain (outside the CDR3, taken from reference TRBV30 and TRBJ1-5): SQTIHQWPATLVQPVGSPLSLECTVEGTSNPNLYWYRQAAGRGLQLLFYSVGIGQISSEVPQNLSASRPQDRQFILSSKKLLLSDSGFYLCAWSLGGGAQPQHFGDGTRLSIL.

This chain joins TRBV6-6 and TRBJ2-5, with 10 bases matching TRBD2. This CDR3 region has 15 residues. J was trimmed by 5 bases and V by 2 bases; bases with no gene match: 5. Per germline, CDR1 MNHNY and CDR2 SVGAGI (reference sequence). The CDR3, as DNA: TGTGCCAGCAGTTACATAGCGGGAGGAGGTGAGACCCAGTACTTC. Translated, it gives CASSYIAGGGETQYF.

J is TRBJ1-2 and V is TRBV27; 9 bases line up with TRBD1. The CDR3 spans 14 residues. Germline lookup yields CDR1 MNHEY and CDR2 SMNVEV (reference sequence). V was pared by 5 bases and J by 3 bases, with 4 bases of the junction left unmatched. This CDR3 is CASSRTGGDYGYTF. DNA for the CDR3: TGTGCCAGCAGTCGTACAGGGGGCGACTATGGCTACACCTTC.

The V gene is TRBV3-1 (or the pseudogene TRBV3-2), the J gene TRBJ2-1; TRBD2 matches 7 bases. The germline CDR1 and CDR2 sequences are LGHDT and YNNKEL (reference sequence). V trimming: 4 bases; J trimming: 4 bases; junction bases outside the gene matches: 7. This CDR3 is built from 15 residues. In DNA, the CDR3 is TGTGCCAGCAGCCTTAGCGGGCGAAATTACAATGAGCAGTTCTTC. Its protein is CASSLSGRNYNEQFF.

The CDR3 DNA reads as TGTGCCAGCACCCCGTTCGAGGGACTTAACGGCGAGCAGTACTTC. Translation: CASTPFEGLNGEQYF. This chain joins TRBV5-5 and TRBJ2-7; D may be TRBD2 (6 bases). The germline V and J ends were trimmed by 6 bases and 6 bases, with 22 bases remaining between them. Looked up from germline, CDR1 is SGHKS and CDR2 is YYEKEE (reference sequence). The CDR3 has 15 amino acids. The variable domain in full, with the rest retrieved from reference TRBV5-5 and TRBJ2-7, is DAGVTQSPTHLIKTRGQQVTLRCSPISGHKSVSWYQQVLGQGPQFIFQYYEKEERGRGNFPDRFSARQFPNYSSELNVNALLLGDSALYLCASTPFEGLNGEQYFGPGTRLTVT.

This clone was counted between two and nine times. The genes are TRBV21-1 and TRBJ1-2; TRBD1 reflects the table's D call only, with no check against the DNA. TRBV21-1 is an annotated pseudogene. The CDR3 runs to 16 residues. DNA for the CDR3: TGTGCCAGCAGACCGCCTGACAGGGGAGGTAACTATGGCTACACCTTC. Translated, it gives CASRPPDRGGNYGYTF.

The CDR3 is CASRTPTNYGYTF. The CDR3 DNA follows: TGTGCCAGCCGGACACCAACTAACTATGGCTACACCTTC. The rearrangement uses TRBV2 and TRBJ1-2; possibly TRBD1 for D (5 bases). The CDR3 is 13 residues long. Between the trimmed V and J ends, which lost 8 bases and 0 bases, there was a span of 10 bases. Germline loops: CDR1 SNHLY, CDR2 FYNNEI.

This chain joins TRBV5-4 and TRBJ2-1; D perhaps matches TRBD2 (5 bases). Trimming cost V 1 base and J 14 bases, with 19 bases left between them. CDR1 is SGHNT and CDR2 is YYREEE in the germline V gene (reference sequence). This CDR3 spans 14 amino acids. The CDR3 DNA reads TGTGCCAGCAGCTTGTTGACTACCCCACTAGAGGAGTTCTTC. Protein product: CASSLLTTPLEEFF.

The chain recombines TRBV28 with TRBJ2-2; D gene ambiguous. The germline V gene has CDR1 MDHEN and CDR2 SYDVKM. The CDR3 length is 15 residues. The V and J ends lost 5 bases and 0 bases respectively, with 10 bases between them. CDR3 in amino acids: CASSTTGPNTGELFF. In DNA, the CDR3 is TGTGCCAGCAGTACGACGGGTCCGAACACCGGGGAGCTGTTTTTT.

V usage is TRBV30 and J usage is TRBJ2-2; 8 bases are shared with TRBD2. V shed 5 bases and J 0 bases; nucleotides not matched to a gene: 2. The CDR3 length is 14 residues. Germline V lookup: CDR1 GTSNPN, CDR2 SVGIG (reference sequence). The CDR3 is CAWASGPNTGELFF. As DNA, the CDR3 is TGTGCCTGGGCTAGCGGGCCGAACACCGGGGAGCTGTTTTTT.

The V and J genes are TRBV30 and TRBJ1-1; tentatively, D is TRBD1 (5 bases). Trimming stripped 5 bases from V and 1 base from J, with 11 bases between. This CDR3 spans 13 amino acids. The germline CDR1 and CDR2 sequences are GTSNPN and SVGIG (reference sequence). Here the CDR3 reads CAWGRDRNTEAFF. The CDR3 coding sequence is TGTGCCTGGGGCCGCGACAGGAACACTGAAGCTTTCTTT.

This chain connects TRBV11-3 to TRBJ2-2; D gene ambiguous. This CDR3 has 13 residues. V lost 3 bases, J lost 3 bases, and 5 bases lay in between. From germline, CDR1 is SGHNT and CDR2 YENEEA. This chain's CDR3 is CASSFPDTGELFF. The DNA of the CDR3 is TGTGCCAGCAGCTTCCCGGACACCGGGGAGCTGTTTTTT.

The V call is TRBV6-2 or TRBV6-3, the J call TRBJ1-5; D is ambiguous. The V end was cut by 4 bases, the J end by 0 bases, with 7 bases between. The CDR3 covers 14 residues. Per the germline V gene, CDR1 is MNHEY and CDR2 is SVGEGT. CDR3 sequence reads: CASSWSDSNQPQHF. For the CDR3, the DNA is TGTGCCAGCAGTTGGTCAGATAGCAATCAGCCCCAGCATTTT.

The gene calls are TRBV18 and TRBJ1-1; D is unclear. Trimming shortened V by 1 base and J by 0 bases, and 12 bases separated the two germline ends. Germline lookup yields CDR1 KGHSH and CDR2 LQKENI. CDR3 length: 16 residues. CDR3 in amino acids: CASSPRKNSMNTEAFF. The CDR3 nucleotides are TGTGCCAGCTCACCACGAAAGAATTCGATGAACACTGAAGCTTTCTTT.

This clone was picked up a small number of times. This rearrangement joins TRBV18 to TRBJ2-5; 9 nucleotides agree with TRBD2. The V and J ends lost 5 bases and 2 bases, in that order; junction bases with no gene match: 6. In germline, CDR1 is KGHSH, CDR2 LQKENI. The CDR3 length is 15 residues. CDR3 sequence reads: CASSVAGDRQETQYF. CDR3 DNA: TGTGCCAGCTCAGTAGCGGGAGATCGTCAAGAGACCCAGTACTTC.

The genes are TRBV20-1 and TRBJ1-5, with TRBD1 as a possible D gene (6 bases). V lost 3 bases to trimming and J lost 1 base, with 16 bases between them. The CDR3 covers 16 residues. CDR1 and CDR2 from the germline V gene are DFQATT and SNEGSKA (reference sequence). The CDR3 loop is CSASGTTGMSNQPQHF. The DNA of the CDR3 is TGCAGTGCTAGTGGTACAACAGGGATGAGCAATCAGCCCCAGCATTTT.

This clone was seen a few times. The J gene is TRBJ2-2, the V gene TRBV4-2, with 16 bases that match TRBD2. The junction had 6 bases not matched to a gene; V was cut back by 1 base and J by 4 bases. The CDR3 is 19 residues long. Germline assignment: CDR1 LGHNA and CDR2 YNFKEQ. The CDR3 is CASSQAEGLAGGLTGELFF. The CDR3 region has the DNA TGTGCCAGCAGCCAAGCCGAGGGACTAGCGGGAGGGCTCACCGGGGAGCTGTTTTTT.

This clone is a singleton in its sample. CDR3 protein: CAISGTGGNEQFF. The CDR3 coding sequence is TGTGCCATCAGTGGGACAGGGGGCAATGAGCAGTTCTTC. V usage is TRBV10-3 and J usage is TRBJ2-1, with TRBD1 identical over 10 bases. With V trimmed by 4 bases and J by 6 bases, 0 bases remained unmatched. The CDR3 loop spans 13 amino acids. Germline V lookup: CDR1 ENHRY, CDR2 SYGVKD.

CDR3 region: CASSRTSGETQYF. Here the CDR3 DNA reads TGTGCCAGCAGTAGGACTAGCGGGGAGACCCAGTACTTC. This chain uses TRBV7-9 with TRBJ2-5, with 11 positions matching TRBD2. The CDR3 has 13 amino acids. The V gene end was trimmed by 6 bases and the J gene end by 5 bases; junction bases not matched to a gene: 2. The germline gives CDR1 SEHNR, CDR2 FQNEAQ (reference sequence). The whole variable domain, filled in from reference TRBV7-9 and TRBJ2-5, reads DTGVSQNPRHKITKRGQNVTFRCDPISEHNRLYWYRQTLGQGPEFLTYFQNEAQLEKSRLLSDRFSAERPKGSFSTLEIQRTEQGDSAMYLCASSRTSGETQYFGPGTRLLVL.